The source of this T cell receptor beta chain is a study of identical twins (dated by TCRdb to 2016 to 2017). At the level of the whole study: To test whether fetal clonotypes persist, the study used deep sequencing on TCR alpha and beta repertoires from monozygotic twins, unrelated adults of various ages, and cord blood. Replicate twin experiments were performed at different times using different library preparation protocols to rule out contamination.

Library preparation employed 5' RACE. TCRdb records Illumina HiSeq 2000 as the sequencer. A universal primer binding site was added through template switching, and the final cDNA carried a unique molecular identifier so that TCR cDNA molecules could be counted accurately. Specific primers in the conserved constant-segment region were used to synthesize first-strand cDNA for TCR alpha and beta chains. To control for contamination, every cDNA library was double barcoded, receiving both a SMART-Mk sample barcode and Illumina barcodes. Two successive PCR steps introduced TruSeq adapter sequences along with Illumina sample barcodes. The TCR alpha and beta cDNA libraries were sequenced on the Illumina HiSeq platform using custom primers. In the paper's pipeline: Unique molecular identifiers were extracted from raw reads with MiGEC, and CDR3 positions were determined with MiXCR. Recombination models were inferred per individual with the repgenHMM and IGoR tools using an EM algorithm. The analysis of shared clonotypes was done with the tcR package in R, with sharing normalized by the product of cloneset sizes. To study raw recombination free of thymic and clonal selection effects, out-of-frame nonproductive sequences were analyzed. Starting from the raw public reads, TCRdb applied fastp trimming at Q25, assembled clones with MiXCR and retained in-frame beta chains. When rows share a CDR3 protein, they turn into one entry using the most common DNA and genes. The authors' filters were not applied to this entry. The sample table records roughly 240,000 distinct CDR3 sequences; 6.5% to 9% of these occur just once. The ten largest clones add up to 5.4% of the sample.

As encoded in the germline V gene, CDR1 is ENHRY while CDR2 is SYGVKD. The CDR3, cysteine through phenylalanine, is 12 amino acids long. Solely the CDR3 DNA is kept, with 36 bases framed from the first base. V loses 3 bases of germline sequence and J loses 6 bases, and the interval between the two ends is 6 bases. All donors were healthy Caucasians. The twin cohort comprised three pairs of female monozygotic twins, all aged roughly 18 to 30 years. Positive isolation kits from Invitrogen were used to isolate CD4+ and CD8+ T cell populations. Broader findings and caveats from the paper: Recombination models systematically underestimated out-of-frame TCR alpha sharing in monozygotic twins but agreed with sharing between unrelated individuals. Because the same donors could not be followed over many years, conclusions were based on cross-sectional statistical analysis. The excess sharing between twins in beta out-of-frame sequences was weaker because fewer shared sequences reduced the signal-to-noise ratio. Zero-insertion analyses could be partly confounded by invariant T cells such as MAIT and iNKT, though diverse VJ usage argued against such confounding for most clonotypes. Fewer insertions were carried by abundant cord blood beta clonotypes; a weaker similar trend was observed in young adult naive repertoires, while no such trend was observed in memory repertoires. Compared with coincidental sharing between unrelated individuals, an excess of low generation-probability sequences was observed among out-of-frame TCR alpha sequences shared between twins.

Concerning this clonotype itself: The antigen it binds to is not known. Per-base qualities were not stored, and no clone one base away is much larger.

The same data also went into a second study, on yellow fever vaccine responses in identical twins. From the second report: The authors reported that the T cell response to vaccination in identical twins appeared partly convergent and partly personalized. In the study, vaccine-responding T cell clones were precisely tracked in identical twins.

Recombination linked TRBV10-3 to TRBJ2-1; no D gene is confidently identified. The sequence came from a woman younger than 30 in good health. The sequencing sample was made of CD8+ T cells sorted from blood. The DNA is TGTGCCATCAGTGACGTCGGCAATGAGCAGTTCTTC. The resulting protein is CAISDVGNEQFF.